Listed here are 15 T cell receptor beta chains from one sample, sequenced in a study of blood T cell repertoires in COVID-19. Profiled with immunoSEQ multiplex PCR; TCRdb holds only in-frame clones, not every one. The repertoire holds roughly 120,000 clones, with approximately 81% as singletons. The sample taken for sequencing was peripheral blood. The source of these receptors is a woman at least 80 years old with acute or convalescent COVID-19.

The chain has TRBV5-1 and TRBJ2-2, with 10 bases identical to TRBD2. CDR1 and CDR2 from the germline V gene are SGHRS and YFSETQ. Losses at the gene ends were 0 bases for V and 6 bases for J; bases not matched to a gene: 2. This CDR3 comprises 15 residues. The CDR3 nucleotides are TGCGCCAGCAGCTTGGCACTAGCGGGATCCGGGGAGCTGTTTTTT. Residues: CASSLALAGSGELFF.

CDR3 sequence: CASSLAAGIDEQFF. In nucleotides, the CDR3 is TGTGCCAGCAGCTTGGCCGCAGGGATCGATGAGCAGTTCTTC. This rearrangement joins TRBV5-8 to TRBJ2-1, with D tentatively TRBD1 (5 bases). The CDR3 consists of 14 residues. With 0 bases removed from V and 8 bases from J, the gap between germline ends came to 12 bases. Germline CDR1 is SGHTS and CDR2 is YDEGEE.

On this clone: At the DNA level, this CDR3 is encoded by other sequences in the same sample as well. The chain joins TRBV4-1 to TRBJ1-5; 8 nucleotides align to TRBD1. Per germline, CDR1 MGHRA and CDR2 YSYEKL. The trim removed 3 bases at V and 7 bases at J, leaving 2 bases unmatched. The length of the CDR3 is 13 residues. This CDR3 is CASSQTGDQPQHF. For the CDR3, the DNA is TGCGCCAGCAGCCAGACAGGGGACCAGCCCCAGCATTTT.

The chain employs TRBV14 and TRBJ2-1, with 14 positions matching TRBD2. Germline CDR1 and CDR2: SGHDN and FVKESK. Unmatched junction bases numbered 7, after V lost 4 bases and J lost 8 bases. The CDR3 extends over 16 amino acids. CDR3 nucleotides: TGTGCCAGCAGCCCTCCGGGACTAGCGGGAGTGTATGAGCAGTTCTTC. This encodes CASSPPGLAGVYEQFF.

CDR3 nucleotide sequence: TGTGCCAGTAGTATGCCCGCAGGGAACTATGGCTACACCTTC. It codes for CASSMPAGNYGYTF. V and J are TRBV19 and TRBJ1-2; weak D call: TRBD1 (5 bases). V was shortened by 3 bases and J by 2 bases, with 10 bases between the two germline ends. The CDR3 has 14 amino acids. Germline V gene lookup returns CDR1 LNHDA and CDR2 SQIVND (reference sequence).

The chain employs TRBV7-9 and TRBJ1-1; maybe TRBD1 (5 bases). The CDR3 runs 14 residues. Germline-derived CDR1 and CDR2 are SEHNR and FQNEAQ (reference sequence). Deletions cut 4 bases from V and 1 base from J, with 10 bases between. DNA of the CDR3: TGTGCCAGCAGCTGGGTCGGGGGGAACACTGAAGCTTTCTTT. This gives the protein CASSWVGGNTEAFF.

V usage is TRBV7-3 and J usage is TRBJ2-5, with TRBD2 as a possible D gene (7 bases). V was cut by 5 bases and J by 4 bases, with 14 bases left in between. In germline, CDR1 is SGHTA, CDR2 FQGTGA. This CDR3 region has 14 residues. The CDR3 DNA reads as TGTGCCAGCAGCCCATCGGGGGGCGTAGAGACCCAGTACTTC. It translates to CASSPSGGVETQYF.

In this sample, this clone turned up a few times. The chain joins TRBV29-1 to TRBJ1-5; 9 positions agree with TRBD1. This CDR3 contains 15 residues. The V and J ends lost 4 bases and 5 bases, in that order; junction bases with no gene match: 9. Germline assignment: CDR1 SQVTM and CDR2 ANQGSEA. The CDR3 sequence: CSVATGTGRDQPQHF. CDR3 coding DNA: TGCAGCGTTGCAACCGGGACAGGGAGGGATCAGCCCCAGCATTTT.

The gene calls are TRBV29-1 and TRBJ2-7, with a possible D match to TRBD2 (6 bases). This CDR3 comprises 12 residues. The germline V gene encodes CDR1 SQVTM and CDR2 ANQGSEA. Trimming took 5 bases from V and 1 from J, leaving 9 bases between them. The CDR3 DNA reads as TGCAGCGTTTCACTAGCTTCCTACGAGCAGTACTTC. Its protein is CSVSLASYEQYF.

The chain uses TRBV7-9 and TRBJ1-2, with TRBD1 identical over 7 bases. Per the germline V gene, CDR1 is SEHNR and CDR2 is FQNEAQ (reference sequence). With V trimmed by 2 bases and J by 7 bases, 10 bases remained unmatched. The CDR3 has 15 residues. CDR3 coding DNA: TGTGCCAGCAGCTTAAGTACAGGGGTCCGGTTTGGCTACACCTTC. Translation gives CASSLSTGVRFGYTF.

The chain couples TRBV5-6 to TRBJ1-2, with 7 bases lining up with TRBD1. This CDR3 is built from 13 residues. The V segment lost 3 bases and the J segment 2 bases; nucleotides outside the gene matches: 1. Germline V gene data show CDR1 as SGHDT and CDR2 as YYEEEE. In DNA form, the CDR3 reads TGTGCCAGCAGCTCGGGACAGAACTATGGCTACACCTTC. This gives the protein CASSSGQNYGYTF.

The chain recombines TRBV9 with TRBJ2-3, with 7 bases fitting TRBD2. The CDR3 runs 15 residues. The J segment lost 0 bases and the V segment lost 0 bases, leaving 1 base of the junction unmatched. CDR1 and CDR2 (germline): SGDLS, YYNGEE. The CDR3 nucleotides are TGTGCCAGCAGCGTAGACGGGGGGAGCACAGATACGCAGTATTTT. Translation: CASSVDGGSTDTQYF.

The chain carries TRBV29-1 and TRBJ1-4; 8 nucleotides agree with TRBD1. The CDR3 has 13 amino acids. The trim removed 6 bases at V and 8 bases at J, leaving 8 bases unmatched. Germline loops: CDR1 SQVTM, CDR2 ANQGSEA. In DNA, the CDR3 is TGCAGCGTCCTAGGGACAGGAAGGGAAAAACTGTTTTTT. Its protein product is CSVLGTGREKLFF.

The chain links TRBV5-1 to TRBJ1-4; 10 positions agree with TRBD1. Germline V lookup: CDR1 SGHRS, CDR2 YFSETQ. The CDR3 runs to 18 residues. V shed 4 bases, J shed 0 bases, and the junction held 9 bases outside the gene matches. CDR3 coding DNA: TGCGCCAGCAGCCCCGGGACAGGGGTTTTGGCAACTAATGAAAAACTGTTTTTT. Protein sequence: CASSPGTGVLATNEKLFF.

As for this clone: In the same sample, other DNA sequences code for this CDR3. The chain carries TRBV24-1 and TRBJ2-7; D is unresolved. The germline V gene encodes CDR1 KGHDR and CDR2 SFDVKD. The CDR3 has 13 residues. Trimming cost V 3 bases and J 3 bases, with 8 bases left between them. The CDR3 is CATSDPLSYEQYF. The CDR3 bases are TGTGCCACCAGTGATCCCCTTAGCTACGAGCAGTACTTC.